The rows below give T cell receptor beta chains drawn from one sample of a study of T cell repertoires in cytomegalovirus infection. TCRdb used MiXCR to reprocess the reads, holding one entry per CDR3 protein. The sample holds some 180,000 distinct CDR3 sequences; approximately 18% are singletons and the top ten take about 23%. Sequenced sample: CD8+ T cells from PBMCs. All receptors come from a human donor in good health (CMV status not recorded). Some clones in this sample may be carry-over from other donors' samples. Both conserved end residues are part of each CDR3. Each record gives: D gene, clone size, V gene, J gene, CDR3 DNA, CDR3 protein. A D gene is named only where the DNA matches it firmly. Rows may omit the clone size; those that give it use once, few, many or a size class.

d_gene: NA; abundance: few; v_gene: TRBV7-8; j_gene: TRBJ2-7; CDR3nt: TGTGCCAGCAGCTTATACATCTACGAGCAGTACTTC; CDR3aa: CASSLYIYEQYF
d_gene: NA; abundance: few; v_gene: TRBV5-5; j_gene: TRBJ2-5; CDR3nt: TGTGCCAGCAGCATGAGTATAGGCGGAGTCCAAGAGACCCAGTACTTC; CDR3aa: CASSMSIGGVQETQYF
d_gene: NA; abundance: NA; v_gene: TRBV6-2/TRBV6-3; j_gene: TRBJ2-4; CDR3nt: TGTGCCAGCACCCACAGAGCGAGACTAGCCAAAAACATTCAGTACTTC; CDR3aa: CASTHRARLAKNIQYF
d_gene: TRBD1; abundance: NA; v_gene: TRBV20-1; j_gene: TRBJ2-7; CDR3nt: TGCAGTGCTAGAACAATAAGGGCCGAGACAGGGACATACGAGCAGTACTTC; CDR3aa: CSARTIRAETGTYEQYF
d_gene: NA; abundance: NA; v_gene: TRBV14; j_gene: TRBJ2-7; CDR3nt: TGTGCCAGCAGCCAAGATATGGTACGAGGCGAGCAGTACTTC; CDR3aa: CASSQDMVRGEQYF
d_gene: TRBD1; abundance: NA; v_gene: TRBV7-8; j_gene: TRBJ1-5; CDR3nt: TGTGCCAGCAGCCCACATGGGACAGTTAATCAGCCCCAGCATTTT; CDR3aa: CASSPHGTVNQPQHF
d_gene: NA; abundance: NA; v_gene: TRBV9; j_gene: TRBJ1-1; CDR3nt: TGTGCCAGCAGCGAAGGTGCGGAAGGGGGGGGGGACACTGAAGCTTTCTTT; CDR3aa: CASSEGAEGGGDTEAFF
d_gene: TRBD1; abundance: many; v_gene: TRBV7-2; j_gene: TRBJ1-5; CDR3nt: TGTGCCAGCAGCCCGACAGGGGTGTATAGCAATCAGCCCCAGCATTTT; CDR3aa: CASSPTGVYSNQPQHF
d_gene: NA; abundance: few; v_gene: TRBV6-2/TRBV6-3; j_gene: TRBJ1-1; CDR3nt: TGTGCCAGCAGTTACACCGGGATGAACACTGAAGCTTTCTTT; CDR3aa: CASSYTGMNTEAFF
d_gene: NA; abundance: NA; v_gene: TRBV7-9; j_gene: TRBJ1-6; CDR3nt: TGTGCCAGCAGCCCAGGCCCGGGGTCACCCCTCCACTTT; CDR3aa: CASSPGPGSPLHF
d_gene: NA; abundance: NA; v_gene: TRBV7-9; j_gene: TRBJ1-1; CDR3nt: TGTGCCAGCAGCTTAGAGGCTGGGGGCCTCGGGCGGCCTTTCTTT; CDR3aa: CASSLEAGGLGRPFF
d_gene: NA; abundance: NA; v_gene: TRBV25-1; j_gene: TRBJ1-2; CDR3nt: TGTGCCAGCCGGGAGGGGTCGAGCGACTATGGCTACACCTTC; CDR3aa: CASREGSSDYGYTF
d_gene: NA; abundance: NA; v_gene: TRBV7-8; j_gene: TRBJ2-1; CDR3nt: TGTGCCAGCAGCTCGAACAGAGACAATGAGCAGTTCTTC; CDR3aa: CASSSNRDNEQFF
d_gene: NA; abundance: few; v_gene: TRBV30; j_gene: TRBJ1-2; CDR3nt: TGTGCCTGGAGGCCGCTAAACAGGGATGTCACCTTC; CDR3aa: CAWRPLNRDVTF
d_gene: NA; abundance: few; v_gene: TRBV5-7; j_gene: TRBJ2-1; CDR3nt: TGTGCCAGCAGCCCAGGAGGCAGGTGCTACAATGAGCAGTTCTTC; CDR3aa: CASSPGGRCYNEQFF
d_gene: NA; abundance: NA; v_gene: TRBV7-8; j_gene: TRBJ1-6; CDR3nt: TGTGCCAGCAGCTTACGGGGGGATAATTCACCCCTCCACTTT; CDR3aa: CASSLRGDNSPLHF
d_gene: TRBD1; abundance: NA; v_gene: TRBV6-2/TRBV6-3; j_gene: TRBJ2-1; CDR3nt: TGTGCCAGCAGTCACAGGACAGGGGTGTACAATGAGCAGTTCTTC; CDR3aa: CASSHRTGVYNEQFF
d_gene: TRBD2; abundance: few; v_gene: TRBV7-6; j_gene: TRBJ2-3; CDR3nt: TGTGCCAGCAGCTTAGTAATAGCGGGGGCCACAGATACGCAGTATTTT; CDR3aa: CASSLVIAGATDTQYF
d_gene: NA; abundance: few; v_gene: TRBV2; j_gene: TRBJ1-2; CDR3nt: TGTGCCAGCAGTGAAGCCTACGCGGGGAACTATGGCTACACCTTC; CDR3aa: CASSEAYAGNYGYTF
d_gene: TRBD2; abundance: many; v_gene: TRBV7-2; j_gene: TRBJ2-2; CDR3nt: TGTGCCAGCAGCTTCGGGGGGGCCGGCGGGGAGCTGTTTTTT; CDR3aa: CASSFGGAGGELFF
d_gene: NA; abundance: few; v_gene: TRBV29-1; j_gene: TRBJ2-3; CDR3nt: TGCAGCGTTCGGGGCGACACAGATACGCAGTATTTT; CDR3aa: CSVRGDTDTQYF
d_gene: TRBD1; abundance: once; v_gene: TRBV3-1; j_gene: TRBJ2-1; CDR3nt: TGTGCCAGCAGCCAAGCACAGGGGGCCCAGTCCTACAATGAGCAGTTCTTC; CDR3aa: CASSQAQGAQSYNEQFF
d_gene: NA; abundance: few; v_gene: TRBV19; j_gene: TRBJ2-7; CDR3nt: TGTGCCAGTAGCAACCGGGAATACTACGAGCAGTACTTC; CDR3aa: CASSNREYYEQYF
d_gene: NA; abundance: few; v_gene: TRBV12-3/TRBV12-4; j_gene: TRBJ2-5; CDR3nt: TGTGCCAGCGTGAACAGGGAAGAGACCCAGTACTTC; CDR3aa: CASVNREETQYF
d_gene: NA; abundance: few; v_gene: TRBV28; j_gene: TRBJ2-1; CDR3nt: TGTGCCAGCAGTTTACCCTACAATGAGCAGTTCTTC; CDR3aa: CASSLPYNEQFF
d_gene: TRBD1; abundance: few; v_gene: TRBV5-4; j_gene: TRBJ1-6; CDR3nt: TGTGCCAGCAGCCGTCTCGCGGGGCAGGGGGAAAATTCACCCCTCCACTTT; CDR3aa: CASSRLAGQGENSPLHF
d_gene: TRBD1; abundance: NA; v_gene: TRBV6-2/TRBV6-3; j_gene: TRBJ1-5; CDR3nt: TGTGCCAGCAGAGGAACCCCCTCGCGGGACAGGGTAAGTCAGCCCCAGCATTTT; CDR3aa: CASRGTPSRDRVSQPQHF
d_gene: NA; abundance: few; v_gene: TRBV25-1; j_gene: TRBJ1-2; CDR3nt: TGTGCCAGCAGTGAAGGGATTGACTATGGCTACACCTTC; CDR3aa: CASSEGIDYGYTF
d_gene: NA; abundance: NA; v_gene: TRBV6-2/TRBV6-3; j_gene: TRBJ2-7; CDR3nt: TGTGCCAGCAGTTACAAAAACGCCGGGATCTACGAGCAGTACTTC; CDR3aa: CASSYKNAGIYEQYF
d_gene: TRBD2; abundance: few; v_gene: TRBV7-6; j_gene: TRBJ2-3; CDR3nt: TGTGCCAGCAGCCGGACTAGCGGGGGAGGTGATACGCAGTATTTT; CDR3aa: CASSRTSGGGDTQYF
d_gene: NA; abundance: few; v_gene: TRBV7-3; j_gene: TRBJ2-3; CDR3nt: TGTGCCAGCAGCCGAGGAGGGGGAGGGAGCACAGATACGCAGTATTTT; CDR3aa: CASSRGGGGSTDTQYF
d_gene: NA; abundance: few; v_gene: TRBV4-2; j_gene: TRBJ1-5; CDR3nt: TGTGCCAGCAGCCAAGATCAGAGGATTTTCAATCAGCCCCAGCATTTT; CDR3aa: CASSQDQRIFNQPQHF
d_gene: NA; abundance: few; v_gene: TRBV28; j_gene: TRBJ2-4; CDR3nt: TGTGCCAGCAGTTTTGCGGTGGAACCCAAAAACATTCAGTACTTC; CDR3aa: CASSFAVEPKNIQYF
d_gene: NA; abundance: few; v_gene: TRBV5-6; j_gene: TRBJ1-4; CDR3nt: TGTGCCAGCAGCTTGCTACAAGGGCCTAATGAAAAACTGTTTTTT; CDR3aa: CASSLLQGPNEKLFF
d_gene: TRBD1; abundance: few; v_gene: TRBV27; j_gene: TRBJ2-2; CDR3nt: TGTGCCAGCAGCTTTCCCCCGGGACAGGGACTGGATTGGGAGCTGTTTTTT; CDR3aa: CASSFPPGQGLDWELFF
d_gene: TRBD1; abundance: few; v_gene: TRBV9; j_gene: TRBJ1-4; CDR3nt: TGTGCCAGCAGCCCAAAAGGCGGGACAGAAGTTGAAAAACTGTTTTTT; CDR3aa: CASSPKGGTEVEKLFF
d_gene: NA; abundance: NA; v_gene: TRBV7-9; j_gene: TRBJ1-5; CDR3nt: TGTGCCAGCAGCTTGTCTGCGGAGAGTCTTAATCAGCCCCAGCATTTT; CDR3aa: CASSLSAESLNQPQHF
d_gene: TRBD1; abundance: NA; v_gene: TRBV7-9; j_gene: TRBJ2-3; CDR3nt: TGTGCCAGCAGCCCCAACAGGGGTGGCACAGATACGCAGTATTTT; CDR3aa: CASSPNRGGTDTQYF
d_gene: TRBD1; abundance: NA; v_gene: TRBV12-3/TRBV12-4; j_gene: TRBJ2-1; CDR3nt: TGTGCCAGCAGACCGGGACAGGGGGGCGGGAATGAGCAGTTCTTC; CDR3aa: CASRPGQGGGNEQFF
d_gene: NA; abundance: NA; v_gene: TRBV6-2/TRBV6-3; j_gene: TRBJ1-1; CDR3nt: TGTGCCAGCAGTTTCCCGGACAGCCTGGGAACTGAAGCTTTCTTT; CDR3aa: CASSFPDSLGTEAFF
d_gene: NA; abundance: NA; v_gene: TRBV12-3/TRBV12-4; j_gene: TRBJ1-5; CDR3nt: TGTGCCAGCAGTCCCCTCCGGGCAGGCGGTCAGCCCCAGCATTTT; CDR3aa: CASSPLRAGGQPQHF
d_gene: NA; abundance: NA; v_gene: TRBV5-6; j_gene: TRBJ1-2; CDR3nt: TGTGCCAGCAGCTTGGGAGACAGAAACTATGGCTACACCTTC; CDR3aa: CASSLGDRNYGYTF